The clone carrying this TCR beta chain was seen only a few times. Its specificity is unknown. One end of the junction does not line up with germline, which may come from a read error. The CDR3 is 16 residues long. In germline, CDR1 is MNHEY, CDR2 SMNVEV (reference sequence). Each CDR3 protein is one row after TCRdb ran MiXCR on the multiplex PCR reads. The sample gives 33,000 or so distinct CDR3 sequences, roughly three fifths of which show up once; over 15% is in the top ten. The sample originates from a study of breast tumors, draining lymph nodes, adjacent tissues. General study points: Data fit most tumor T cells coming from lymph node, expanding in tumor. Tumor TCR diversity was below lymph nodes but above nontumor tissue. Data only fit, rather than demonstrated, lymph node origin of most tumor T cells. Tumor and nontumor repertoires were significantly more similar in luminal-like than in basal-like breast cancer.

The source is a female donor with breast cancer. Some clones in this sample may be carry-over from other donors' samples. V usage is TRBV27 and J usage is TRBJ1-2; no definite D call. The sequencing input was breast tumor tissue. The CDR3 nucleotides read TGTGCCAGCAGTTCCCTCCTCGGACTTCCCAACTATGACTACACCTTC. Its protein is CASSSLLGLPNYDYTF.